The TCR beta chain described here comes from a study of T cell repertoires in cytomegalovirus infection. Study in general: Shared public TCR beta signatures pointed to both CMV infection and a matching HLA type.

As to this clonotype: Its antigen remains unknown.

One entry per CDR3 protein, called by TCRdb with MiXCR from the reads. Of about 150,000 distinct CDR3 sequences in the sample, about a quarter were seen once. Study-wide results and limits: HLA-C-restricted CMV-specific TCR beta clonotypes were dominant in the ex vivo response. Identification of carriers of CMV plus the relevant HLA was achieved through cumulative public TCR beta family frequency.

V shed 5 bases and J shed 0 bases, with 13 bases lying between them. Germline CDR1 KGHDR, CDR2 SFDVKD. The CDR3 has 16 residues. Sample: PBMCs. This receptor was identified in a human donor in good health (CMV status not recorded). Some clones in this sample may be carry-over from other donors' samples. The chain carries TRBV24-1 and TRBJ2-1; possibly TRBD1 for D (5 bases). The CDR3 is CATSGTGPSSYNEQFF. In DNA form, the CDR3 reads TGTGCCACCAGTGGTACAGGCCCCAGCTCCTACAATGAGCAGTTCTTC.